These 21 T cell receptor beta chains share one sample of origin, sequenced in a study of blood T cell repertoires in COVID-19. Sequencing was performed with immunoSEQ multiplex PCR; in TCRdb, only in-frame clones are kept and a portion is missing. The sample includes 150,000 or so clones, roughly 86% of them seen just once. Sequenced: peripheral blood. Receptor source: a man aged 40-50 years who had recovered from COVID-19.

The genes are TRBV28 and TRBJ2-7; D is perhaps TRBD2 (6 bases). V was pared by 3 bases and J by 3 bases, with 18 bases between. The CDR3 has 16 residues. Germline values: CDR1 MDHEN, CDR2 SYDVKM. The CDR3: CASSLGGGLGVYEQYF. In nucleotides, the CDR3 is TGTGCCAGCAGTTTGGGGGGAGGTCTTGGCGTCTACGAGCAGTACTTC.

This clone has just a few counts. V and J are TRBV6-8 and TRBJ2-1; possibly TRBD1 for D (6 bases). In germline, CDR1 is MNHGY, CDR2 SAAAGT. V gave up 2 bases and J gave up 6 bases, with 11 bases separating them. This CDR3 spans 14 amino acids. In DNA form, the CDR3 reads TGTGCCAGCAGTTACCCCGACAGGCGCAATGAGCAGTTCTTC. Translation gives CASSYPDRRNEQFF.

The V and J genes are TRBV21-1 and TRBJ2-5; the table's D call, TRBD2, was not checked against the DNA. TRBV21-1 is a listed pseudogene. CDR3 length equals 16 residues. The CDR3 DNA sequence: TGTGCCAGCAGCCGGGGACCGGGGGTGGACCAAGAGACCCAGTACTTC. Residues: CASSRGPGVDQETQYF.

The chain joins TRBV6-2 or TRBV6-3 to TRBJ1-4; a possible D gene is TRBD1 (6 bases). This CDR3 is built from 15 residues. Trimming pared 5 bases from V and 2 bases from J, leaving 12 bases between. Germline CDR1 is MNHEY and CDR2 is SVGEGT. The CDR3 bases are TGTGCCAGCAGTGACAGGCTACGCACTAATGAAAAACTGTTTTTT. Translation gives CASSDRLRTNEKLFF.

The chain recombines TRBV19 with TRBJ1-5; 9 bases are shared with TRBD1. Trimming removed 7 bases from V and 0 bases from J; junction bases left unmatched: 13. The CDR3 spans 18 residues. Germline CDR1 LNHDA, CDR2 SQIVND (reference sequence). CDR3 DNA sequence: TGTGCCAGTAAAAGGACAGGGGCCCTCAGGGATAGCAATCAGCCCCAGCATTTT. It translates to CASKRTGALRDSNQPQHF. Together with reference TRBV19 and TRBJ1-5, the CDR3 gives the full variable domain: DGGITQSPKYLFRKEGQNVTLSCEQNLNHDAMYWYRQDPGQGLRLIYYSQIVNDFQKGDIAEGYSVSREKKESFPLTVTSAQKNPTAFYLCASKRTGALRDSNQPQHFGDGTRLSIL.

The chain carries TRBV27 and TRBJ2-3, with unresolved D. In germline, CDR1 is MNHEY, CDR2 SMNVEV (reference sequence). This CDR3 contains 15 residues. Trimming cost V 0 bases and J 0 bases, with 7 bases left between them. The CDR3 DNA reads TGTGCCAGCAGTTTATCGCCTAGTAGCACAGATACGCAGTATTTT. It encodes CASSLSPSSTDTQYF.

This chain connects TRBV12-3 or TRBV12-4 to TRBJ2-7, with D unresolved. V was pared by 5 bases and J by 5 bases, with 7 bases between. CDR3 size: 11 residues. CDR3 sequence (DNA): TGTGCCAGCAGTGCTGGAGACGAGCAGTACTTC. This gives the protein CASSAGDEQYF.

This rearrangement joins TRBV27 to TRBJ2-7, with TRBD1 identical over 8 bases. Germline trimming cut 5 bases from V and 9 bases from J; bases unmatched to any gene: 21. CDR1 and CDR2 (germline): MNHEY, SMNVEV (reference sequence). The CDR3 is 17 amino acids. In nucleotides, the CDR3 is TGTGCCAGCAGTCCTACCCCCTCTGGACAGGGCCCTACGGGGCAGTACTTC. Protein product: CASSPTPSGQGPTGQYF.

The chain links TRBV12-5 to TRBJ1-5; D is uncertain. Trimming left V 8 bases short and J 1 base short, with 12 bases between. CDR1 LGHNT and CDR2 FRNRAP come from the germline V gene. This CDR3 is built from 14 residues. Written as DNA, the CDR3 is TGTGCTAGTTCCACGAGCGCCAGCAATCAGCCCCAGCATTTT. This encodes CASSTSASNQPQHF.

The chain couples TRBV11-2 to TRBJ1-1; D may be TRBD1 (5 bases). This CDR3 region has 16 residues. Trimming took 2 bases from V and 0 from J, leaving 13 bases between them. Germline V lookup: CDR1 SGHAT, CDR2 FQNNGV. The CDR3 sequence: CASSLRSAGLNTEAFF. The DNA for the CDR3 is TGTGCCAGCAGCTTAAGATCGGCAGGGCTGAACACTGAAGCTTTCTTT.

The chain joins TRBV9 to TRBJ1-2; no clear D. Per the germline V gene, CDR1 is SGDLS and CDR2 is YYNGEE. The CDR3 contains 10 residues. The V and J ends lost 3 bases and 13 bases respectively, with 10 bases between them. CDR3 nucleotides: TGTGCCAGCAGCGGCGGCACCCTCACCTTC. Protein sequence: CASSGGTLTF.

This clone has just a few counts. V and J are TRBV4-2 and TRBJ2-5, with D possibly being TRBD2 (5 bases). Trimming cost V 0 bases and J 4 bases, with 15 bases left between them. The CDR3 is 16 residues long. Germline values: CDR1 LGHNA, CDR2 YNFKEQ. The CDR3 here is CASSQDPGTRGETQYF. CDR3 in DNA: TGTGCCAGCAGCCAAGATCCGGGAACCCGGGGAGAGACCCAGTACTTC.

The rearrangement joins TRBV4-3 to TRBJ1-3; possible D gene TRBD1, 6 bases. Trimming pared 0 bases from V and 1 base from J, leaving 7 bases between. Germline loops: CDR1 LGHNA, CDR2 YSLEER. The CDR3 has 15 amino acids. Written as DNA, the CDR3 is TGCGCCAGCAGCCAAGAAAGGGGGTCTGGAAACACCATATATTTT. It specifies CASSQERGSGNTIYF.

The V gene is TRBV6-1, the J gene TRBJ1-3, with 8 bases that match TRBD1. The CDR3 runs 16 residues. Germline values: CDR1 MNHNS, CDR2 SASEGT. The V segment lost 3 bases and the J segment 6 bases; nucleotides outside the gene matches: 10. CDR3 DNA: TGTGCCAGCAGTGACGACAGGGGAAGGGCCGCAAACACCATATATTTT. Its translation is CASSDDRGRAANTIYF.

The chain couples TRBV5-5 to TRBJ2-3, with 8 positions matching TRBD1. The CDR3 sequence is 16 residues long. V lost 4 bases and J lost 1; bases outside the gene matches: 8. Germline V gives CDR1 SGHKS, CDR2 YYEKEE (reference sequence). The CDR3 sequence is CASSTLWGQGTDTQYF. CDR3 in DNA: TGTGCCAGCAGCACCCTCTGGGGACAGGGCACAGATACGCAGTATTTT.

The chain employs TRBV5-1 and TRBJ2-2, with TRBD2 identical over 9 bases. From germline, CDR1 is SGHRS and CDR2 YFSETQ. The ends lost 7 bases at V and 8 bases at J; junction bases unmatched: 9. The CDR3 is 14 residues long. The CDR3 is CASQREALMGELFF. CDR3 sequence (DNA): TGCGCCAGCCAGCGGGAGGCACTGATGGGGGAGCTGTTTTTT.

The CDR3: CASSSERGGYNEQFF. The CDR3 DNA is TGTGCCAGCAGCTCAGAGCGGGGGGGATACAATGAGCAGTTCTTC. The chain uses TRBV9 and TRBJ2-1; 10 nucleotides match TRBD2. Germline V CDR1 and CDR2: SGDLS, YYNGEE. The J segment lost 4 bases and the V segment lost 4 bases, leaving 5 bases of the junction unmatched. The CDR3 contains 15 residues.

This chain uses TRBV5-1 with TRBJ2-3; 10 bases line up with TRBD1. V shed 0 bases and J 0 bases; nucleotides not matched to a gene: 1. Germline values: CDR1 SGHRS, CDR2 YFSETQ. The CDR3 consists of 16 residues. The CDR3 spells CASSLEGQGSTDTQYF. The CDR3 DNA sequence: TGCGCCAGCAGCTTGGAGGGACAGGGGAGCACAGATACGCAGTATTTT.

CDR3 loop: CASRSGGWNTGELFF. The CDR3 coding sequence is TGTGCCAGCCGTTCCGGAGGGTGGAACACCGGGGAGCTGTTTTTT. The chain links TRBV4-2 to TRBJ2-2; D might be TRBD2 (6 bases). Trimming shortened V by 8 bases and J by 1 base, and 14 bases separated the two germline ends. The CDR3 covers 15 residues. The V gene's germline CDR1 is LGHNA and CDR2 YNFKEQ.

In DNA form, the CDR3 reads TGTGCCAGCAGTTTGACCAGCGTTTTAGACGAGCAGTACTTC. It encodes CASSLTSVLDEQYF. The chain is built from TRBV28 and TRBJ2-7; D call uncertain. In germline, CDR1 is MDHEN, CDR2 SYDVKM. The CDR3 loop spans 14 amino acids. The V end lost 3 bases, the J end lost 5 bases, and 14 bases lay between the germline ends. The whole variable domain, remainder taken from reference TRBV28 and TRBJ2-7, is DVKVTQSSRYLVKRTGEKVFLECVQDMDHENMFWYRQDPGLGLRLIYFSYDVKMKEKGDIPEGYSVSREKKERFSLILESASTNQTSMYLCASSLTSVLDEQYFGPGTRLTVT.

The rearrangement links TRBV27 to TRBJ2-1; TRBD1 is a possible D gene (6 bases). Trimming left V 8 bases short and J 0 bases short, with 14 bases between. Germline CDR1 reads MNHEY; CDR2 reads SMNVEV (reference sequence). The CDR3 covers 15 residues. The CDR3 protein is CASLGRGASYNEQFF. Here the CDR3 DNA reads TGTGCCAGCCTCGGCAGGGGTGCCTCCTACAATGAGCAGTTCTTC.